This is a list of T cell receptor beta chains from one sample in a study of cytomegalovirus exposure and HLA in healthy donors. Here immunoSEQ multiplex PCR was the method, and the copy in TCRdb shows in-frame clones only, minus some. The sample comprises roughly 130,000 clones, approximately 86% of which are singletons, and 0.45% to 0.6% rests with the top ten. The sample taken for sequencing was PBMCs. All receptors come from a woman in her forties in good health and CMV-seronegative. The CDR3 runs from the conserved cysteine through the conserved F or W. A D gene is named only where the DNA matches it firmly. Rows may omit the clone size; those that give it use once, few, many or a size class.

v_gene	abundance	j_gene	d_gene	CDR3nt	CDR3aa
TRBV6-6	-	TRBJ2-7	-	TGTGCCAGCAGTTACAGGGGTGAGGAGTACTTC	CASSYRGEEYF
TRBV5-1	-	TRBJ1-1	TRBD1	TGCGCCAGCACAAGACAGGGGGCGACTGAAGCTTTCTTT	CASTRQGATEAFF
TRBV7-2	-	TRBJ2-5	TRBD2	TGTGCCAGCAGCCAGACTAGCGGAACGGCGGGGACCCAGTACTTC	CASSQTSGTAGTQYF
TRBV5-5	-	TRBJ1-3	-	TGTGCCAGCAGCCCAACTGGTTTCTCTGGAAACACCATATATTTT	CASSPTGFSGNTIYF
TRBV7-8	-	TRBJ2-3	-	TGTGCCAGCAGCTTTCTTAGCGATGCGCAGTATTTT	CASSFLSDAQYF
TRBV11-3	-	TRBJ2-1	TRBD2	TGTGCCAGCAGCTTAGGGGCTAGCGGGAGCGATGAGCAGTTCTTC	CASSLGASGSDEQFF
TRBV19	-	TRBJ2-7	-	TGTGCCAGTAGAAGGGGGAGCGGTAGCCCCTACGAGCAGTACTTC	CASRRGSGSPYEQYF
TRBV7-9	few	TRBJ2-7	-	TGTGCCAGCAGCTTTGGCAGGGGAAGACACGAGCAGTACTTC	CASSFGRGRHEQYF
TRBV7-6	few	TRBJ1-2	-	TGTGCCAGCAGCTCAGGGGTCGATGGCTACACCTTC	CASSSGVDGYTF
TRBV6-1	-	TRBJ2-2	-	TGTGCCAGCAGTGAAGCCCCGGGAGGGGAGCTGTTTTTT	CASSEAPGGELFF
TRBV12-1	-	TRBJ1-5	-	TGTGCCAGCAGCCCGCTCCAAACTCGATCTCACGAGGAGGCTAGGGGGGGGACGAATCAGCCCCAGCATTTT	CASSPLQTRSHEEARGGTNQPQHF
TRBV4-3	few	TRBJ2-1	-	TGCGCCAGCAGCCAAGATAGGGGGAACAATGAGCAGTTCTTC	CASSQDRGNNEQFF
TRBV5-4	-	TRBJ2-2	TRBD2	TGTGCCAGCAGCTTCTCCGGCGGGAGGGGCACCGGGGAGCTGTTTTTT	CASSFSGGRGTGELFF
TRBV4-1	-	TRBJ2-7	TRBD1	TGCGCCAGCAGCCAATCTGCGGGACAGGGAGTCCCCGAGCAGTACTTC	CASSQSAGQGVPEQYF
TRBV28	few	TRBJ2-7	TRBD2	TGTGCCAGCCACAGGACTGGGACTAGGGAGCAGTACTTC	CASHRTGTREQYF
TRBV7-8	-	TRBJ2-1	-	TGTGCCAGCAGCCCAGTCGTGAATCACAATGAGCAGTTCTTC	CASSPVVNHNEQFF
TRBV6-5	-	TRBJ2-7	TRBD2	TGTGCCAGCAGTTACCTAACTAGCGGGAGTAGGTACGAGCAGTACTTC	CASSYLTSGSRYEQYF
TRBV4-2	once	TRBJ1-3	-	TGTGCCACCCCTCAATCTCGGTCCTCTGGAAACACCATATATTTT	CATPQSRSSGNTIYF
TRBV7-9	-	TRBJ2-1	TRBD2	TGTGCCAGCAGCTTTCCCGGACTAGCGGGAGTATCTGAGCAGTTCTTC	CASSFPGLAGVSEQFF
TRBV19	-	TRBJ1-1	-	TGTGCCAGTAGTAATTGGGGGCACACTGAAGCTTTCTTT	CASSNWGHTEAFF
TRBV4-1	few	TRBJ1-4	TRBD1	TGCGCCAGCAGCCAACCTATCAGGGGGCATGAAAAACTGTTTTTT	CASSQPIRGHEKLFF
TRBV7-2	-	TRBJ1-1	TRBD1	TGTGCCAGCAGCTTAGGCGGGACAGGCCTGAACACTGAAGCTTTCTTT	CASSLGGTGLNTEAFF
TRBV7-2	-	TRBJ2-7	-	TGTGCCAGCACCCTTGGTCCCCCTCCGCATAACGGGTACGAGCAGTACTTC	CASTLGPPPHNGYEQYF
TRBV5-6	once	TRBJ2-2	TRBD1	TGTGCCAGCAGCTTGGTGGGACAGATCACCGGGGAGCTGTTTTTT	CASSLVGQITGELFF
TRBV9	-	TRBJ2-7	-	TGTGCCAGCAGCGGAGGGAAGCAGTCGGGGATGGACGAGCAGTACTTC	CASSGGKQSGMDEQYF
TRBV28	once	TRBJ2-7	TRBD2	TGTGCCAGCAGTTTACCCGGGACTAGCGGGAGGGTTGGGGACTTC	CASSLPGTSGRVGDF
TRBV6-1	-	TRBJ1-2	TRBD1	TGTGCCAGCAGTGAATTTTTCGGGACAGGGGGCTCGATTTATGGCTACACCTTC	CASSEFFGTGGSIYGYTF
TRBV28	-	TRBJ2-2	TRBD1	TGTGCCAGCAGCCCCGACAGGGTGGCGGGGGAGCTGTTTTTT	CASSPDRVAGELFF
TRBV6-5	-	TRBJ1-5	-	TGTGCCAGCATGAGGAATCAGCCCCAGCATTTT	CASMRNQPQHF
TRBV7-2	-	TRBJ2-5	TRBD1	TGTGCCAGCAGCAGCAGCAGGGGGCAGGAGACCCAGTACTTC	CASSSSRGQETQYF
TRBV5-1	-	TRBJ2-1	TRBD2	TGCGCCAGCAGCCGGACTAGCGGGAGGGTCGCCTACAATGAGCAGTTCTTC	CASSRTSGRVAYNEQFF
TRBV5-1	-	TRBJ2-7	TRBD2	TGCGCCAGCAGCTCAGCGGGAAAACCCTACGAGCAGTACTTC	CASSSAGKPYEQYF
TRBV7-2	-	TRBJ1-4	TRBD1	TGTGCCAGCAGCTTAGGGAGGACAGGCGTGACTGAAAAACTGTTTTTT	CASSLGRTGVTEKLFF
TRBV5-1	-	TRBJ2-1	-	TGCGCCAGCAGCTTGGTCCCCCCAAGCGGACACAATGAGCAGTTCTTC	CASSLVPPSGHNEQFF
TRBV28	-	TRBJ2-3	-	TGTGCCAGCAGTTTAGGGGGGGCTAAGACAGATACGCAGTATTTT	CASSLGGAKTDTQYF
TRBV6-5	-	TRBJ2-7	-	TGTGCCAGCAGTTTCGACAGGCACGAGCAGTACTTC	CASSFDRHEQYF
TRBV7-9	few	TRBJ1-4	-	TGTGCCAGCAGCTTAGGGAGGTCAACTAATGAAAAACTGTTTTTT	CASSLGRSTNEKLFF
TRBV5-1	-	TRBJ2-1	-	TGCGCCAGCAGCCCCCCAGGCTCCTACAATGAGCAGTTCTTC	CASSPPGSYNEQFF
TRBV7-9	-	TRBJ1-3	-	TGTTCCAGCAGCTTTTCGTCTTACACCATATATTTT	CSSSFSSYTIYF
TRBV28	once	TRBJ2-7	TRBD2	TGTGCCAGCAGTTTCCTCCTAGCGGGAGGGCCGGGCTCCTACGAGCAGTACTTC	CASSFLLAGGPGSYEQYF
TRBV5-4	-	TRBJ1-6	TRBD1	TGTGCCAGCAGCGATCCTCGACAGGGGGACAATTCACCCCTCCACTTT	CASSDPRQGDNSPLHF
TRBV2	-	TRBJ2-2	-	TGTGCCAGCAGCGGACTCCTGGTTTCCGGGGAGCTGTTTTTT	CASSGLLVSGELFF